This T cell receptor beta chain came from a study of cytomegalovirus exposure and HLA in healthy donors. The donors were members of the validation cohort comprising over 90 subjects, separate from the roughly 670-subject first cohort. Profiling relied on immunoSEQ multiplex PCR, and the TCRdb table lists in-frame clones only, not all of them. The sample carries around 200,000 clones, roughly 77% recorded once. This clone has a single count. This CDR3 is 15 amino acids long. The germline V gene encodes CDR1 SGHRS and CDR2 YFSETQ. Trimming cost V 0 bases and J 5 bases; bases outside gene matches: 8. The chain carries TRBV5-1 and TRBJ2-7; 7 nucleotides line up with TRBD2. The sequence was obtained from a woman aged 25-40 years in good health and CMV-seronegative. Material for sequencing was PBMCs. The DNA of the CDR3 is TGCGCCAGCAGCTTGGAGGGCGGGAGTGGCGACGAGCAGTACTTC. Amino acid sequence: CASSLEGGSGDEQYF.